Sequencing of this T cell receptor (beta chain) was carried out in a study of T cell repertoires in cytomegalovirus infection. Study-wide results and caveats: It was HLA-C-restricted CMV-specific TCR beta clonotypes that dominated the response ex vivo. Using cumulative public TCR beta family frequency, the authors identified those who carried CMV together with the relevant HLA.

This clonotype has more than one count but fewer than ten. Its antigen is still unknown. TCRdb analysed the reads with MiXCR anew, one entry per CDR3 protein. In the table there are some 700,000 distinct CDR3 sequences, roughly a third of which are singletons. The material sequenced was cultured PBMCs, taken from culture after CMV antigen stimulation. This TCR was sampled from a human donor in good health (CMV status not recorded). Some clones in this sample may be carry-over from other donors' samples.

CDR3 sequence (DNA): TGTGCCAGCAGTCACCGGACTGGAGAGCAGTTCTTC. As protein: CASSHRTGEQFF. This chain uses TRBV6-2 or TRBV6-3 with TRBJ2-1, with D possibly being TRBD2 (5 bases). Trimming pared 5 bases from V and 10 bases from J, leaving 12 bases between. The CDR3 has 12 amino acids. Germline V gene sequence: CDR1 MNHEY, CDR2 SVGEGT.